This record covers a single TCR beta chain. The antigen remains unidentified. Clones were sequenced by immunoSEQ multiplex PCR, and TCRdb holds only the in-frame ones, with some missing. Of over 100,000 clones in the sample, 88% were seen once. This sample is drawn from a study of identifying expanded T cells in peripheral blood. Healthy donors had no documented immune events, such as infections, while sampled. Whole-study results and caveats: Differentially abundant clones: roughly 1.2 between replicates, 16.4 at around 2 weeks, less than 25 at four.

The TCR comes from a person between 18 and 69 years old in good health. The sample taken for sequencing was blood.

The CDR3 region has the DNA TGCGCCAGCAGCTCCCCGACAGGGGCTGTCACAGATACGCAGTATTTT. It is translated as CASSSPTGAVTDTQYF. This chain links TRBV5-1 with TRBJ2-3; the match to TRBD1 covers 8 bases. This CDR3 spans 16 amino acids. V gave up 3 bases and J gave up 2 bases; unmatched junction bases: 8. Germline V gene sequence: CDR1 SGHRS, CDR2 YFSETQ. The variable domain in full, with the rest retrieved from reference TRBV5-1 and TRBJ2-3, is KAGVTQTPRYLIKTRGQQVTLSCSPISGHRSVSWYQQTPGQGLQFLFEYFSETQRNKGNFPGRFSGRQFSNSRSEMNVSTLELGDSALYLCASSSPTGAVTDTQYFGPGTRLTVL.